This passage covers 21 T cell receptor beta chains from one sample sequenced in a study of blood T cells in healthy people across ages. A second PCR of 7 to 11 cycles used a sample-barcoded 5' primer and a J-beta primer mix. TCRdb re-analysed the 5' RACE reads in MiXCR, keeping a single row per CDR3 protein. The table lists some 1,500,000 distinct CDR3 sequences, approximately 39% of them singletons, with approximately 4.1% in the top ten. Sequenced input: blood. Source of these receptors: a woman aged 18-29 years in good health.

There are a few counts of this clonotype. This chain links TRBV5-4 with TRBJ2-7; 7 bases align to TRBD1. Germline CDR1 is SGHNT and CDR2 is YYREEE (reference sequence). Trimming took 4 bases from V and 1 from J; bases not matched to a gene: 5. The CDR3 covers 14 residues. CDR3 DNA: TGTGCCAGCAGCAAAGAACAGGGGTCCTACGAGCAGTACTTC. Encoded protein: CASSKEQGSYEQYF.

This clonotype came up a few times. The chain carries TRBV20-1 and TRBJ2-3, with TRBD2 matching 8 bases. The CDR3 has 13 residues. Trimming took 7 bases from V and 3 from J; bases not matched to a gene: 6. CDR1 DFQATT and CDR2 SNEGSKA come from the germline V gene (reference sequence). The chain's CDR3 is CSGRAGVTDTQYF. The CDR3 DNA sequence: TGCAGTGGGCGAGCGGGAGTTACAGATACGCAGTATTTT.

The chain uses TRBV28 and TRBJ1-1; D possibly corresponds to TRBD1 (6 bases). The CDR3 loop spans 11 amino acids. Trimming stripped 3 bases from V and 11 bases from J, with 10 bases between. Germline V CDR1 and CDR2: MDHEN, SYDVKM. The CDR3 is CASSFGQPAFF. The DNA for the CDR3 is TGTGCCAGCAGTTTTGGACAGCCTGCTTTCTTT.

This sequence joins TRBV30 and TRBJ2-6; D may be TRBD2 (6 bases). Germline V CDR1 and CDR2: GTSNPN, SVGIG (reference sequence). Trimming removed 8 bases at V and 2 bases at J, with 13 bases between. The CDR3 extends over 14 amino acids. The CDR3 region has the DNA TGTGCCCGCTCCCCGGGGGCTGGGGCCAACGTCCTGACTTTC. It encodes CARSPGAGANVLTF.

This clonotype was detected a few times. The chain carries TRBV3-1 and TRBJ2-5, with 10 bases aligning to TRBD2. The CDR3 extends over 13 amino acids. V gave up 10 bases and J gave up 11 bases; unmatched junction bases: 13. CDR1 LGHDT and CDR2 YNNKEL come from the germline V gene (reference sequence). DNA of the CDR3: TGTGCCACACAGCGGGGGGGCCTTAATGAGCAGTACTTC. Translated, it gives CATQRGGLNEQYF.

The V call is TRBV20-1, the J call TRBJ2-1, with D possibly being TRBD2 (6 bases). The CDR3 extends over 17 amino acids. V lost 0 bases and J lost 2, with 17 bases in between. From germline, CDR1 is DFQATT and CDR2 SNEGSKA (reference sequence). CDR3 loop: CSARDHFPGAPYNEQFF. As DNA, the CDR3 is TGCAGTGCTAGAGATCATTTCCCGGGAGCTCCCTACAATGAGCAGTTCTTC.

This chain joins TRBV20-1 and TRBJ2-7; 8 bases match TRBD2. Germline CDR1 DFQATT, CDR2 SNEGSKA (reference sequence). The CDR3 loop spans 15 amino acids. V trimming: 3 bases; J trimming: 5 bases; junction bases outside the gene matches: 12. CDR3 DNA: TGCAGTGCTAGCCCAACCCAGCGGGAGCGCCACGAGCAGTACTTC. Protein: CSASPTQRERHEQYF.

This clonotype has more than one count but fewer than ten. V and J are TRBV12-3 or TRBV12-4 and TRBJ2-5, with D tentatively TRBD2 (6 bases). There are 13 residues in the CDR3. V lost 5 bases to trimming and J lost 11 bases, with 18 bases between them. This CDR3 is CASSPSRGSKQYF. CDR3 in DNA: TGTGCCAGCAGTCCGTCCCGGGGGAGCAAGCAGTACTTC.

V is TRBV5-1 and J is TRBJ2-7, with TRBD1 as a possible D gene (5 bases). The CDR3 covers 15 residues. V was pared by 4 bases and J by 3 bases, with 17 bases between. Germline CDR1 is SGHRS and CDR2 is YFSETQ. CDR3 in DNA: TGCGCCAGCAGCCCAGGGCCCCTGGGGTACTACGAGCAGTACTTC. It is translated as CASSPGPLGYYEQYF. The full variable domain, in which reference TRBV5-1 and TRBJ2-7 provide the parts outside the CDR3, is KAGVTQTPRYLIKTRGQQVTLSCSPISGHRSVSWYQQTPGQGLQFLFEYFSETQRNKGNFPGRFSGRQFSNSRSEMNVSTLELGDSALYLCASSPGPLGYYEQYFGPGTRLTVT.

The DNA for the CDR3 is TGTGCCAGCAGCTTAACTTTCCAGGGCACTGAAGCTTTCTTT. Protein: CASSLTFQGTEAFF. The V and J genes are TRBV7-2 and TRBJ1-1, with D maybe TRBD1 (5 bases). Trimming cost V 2 bases and J 4 bases, with 11 bases left between them. Looked up from germline, CDR1 is SGHTA and CDR2 is FQGNSA. The CDR3 is 14 amino acids.

The rearrangement uses TRBV29-1 and TRBJ1-5; no reliable D call. The CDR3 extends over 13 amino acids. Trimming stripped 7 bases from V and 3 bases from J, with 13 bases between. Germline assignment: CDR1 SQVTM and CDR2 ANQGSEA. DNA for the CDR3: TGCAGCGGCGCATACGGAAACAATCAGCCCCAGCATTTT. Translation gives CSGAYGNNQPQHF.

The chain links TRBV28 to TRBJ1-1; tentatively, D is TRBD1 (6 bases). The CDR3 has 14 residues. Looked up from germline, CDR1 is MDHEN and CDR2 is SYDVKM. V lost 4 bases and J 5 bases, leaving 14 bases between the germline ends. CDR3 nucleotide sequence: TGTGCCAGCAGTTCACAGGGCTTAAGGACTGAAGCTTTCTTT. Its protein product is CASSSQGLRTEAFF.

The gene calls are TRBV6-5 and TRBJ1-1; perhaps TRBD1 as D (6 bases). Per germline, CDR1 MNHEY and CDR2 SVGAGI. The CDR3 spans 16 residues. V dropped 5 bases and J dropped 4 bases, with 20 bases sitting between them. The CDR3 here is CASSPQVGGGSTEAFF. CDR3 DNA sequence: TGTGCCAGCAGTCCCCAAGTAGGAGGGGGGAGCACTGAAGCTTTCTTT.

This chain links TRBV3-1 with TRBJ2-1, with a possible D match to TRBD2 (7 bases). The V gene lost 1 base and the J gene lost 4 bases, with 11 bases spanning the gap. Looked up from germline, CDR1 is LGHDT and CDR2 is YNNKEL (reference sequence). This CDR3 comprises 15 residues. The CDR3: CASSQGGGPYNEQFF. The DNA for the CDR3 is TGTGCCAGCAGCCAAGGCGGGGGCCCTTACAATGAGCAGTTCTTC.

The chain recombines TRBV4-1 with TRBJ2-1, with 8 bases aligning to TRBD2. This CDR3 contains 15 residues. V shed 4 bases and J 7 bases; nucleotides not matched to a gene: 9. The germline V gene has CDR1 MGHRA and CDR2 YSYEKL. CDR3 sequence: CASSPFSGTSNEQFF. DNA for the CDR3: TGCGCCAGCAGCCCGTTTAGCGGGACTTCTAATGAGCAGTTCTTC.

This chain uses TRBV27 with TRBJ2-7; D uncertain. V gave up 3 bases and J gave up 3 bases, with 9 bases separating them. The CDR3 runs to 13 residues. The germline V gene has CDR1 MNHEY and CDR2 SMNVEV (reference sequence). The CDR3 DNA reads as TGTGCCAGCAGTTTCACGGTGAACTACGAGCAGTACTTC. This translates into CASSFTVNYEQYF.

V usage is TRBV6-1 and J usage is TRBJ2-6; no definite D call. The V end was cut by 5 bases, the J end by 1 base, with 12 bases between. CDR1 MNHNS and CDR2 SASEGT come from the germline V gene. The CDR3 is 16 residues long. This CDR3 is CASSKLSGSGANVLTF. The CDR3 region has the DNA TGTGCCAGCAGTAAGCTGTCGGGTTCTGGGGCCAACGTCCTGACTTTC.

The chain combines TRBV4-1 with TRBJ2-3; TRBD2 is a possible D gene (5 bases). The CDR3 length is 15 residues. Germline V CDR1 and CDR2: MGHRA, YSYEKL. V gave up 1 base and J gave up 7 bases, with 15 bases separating them. CDR3 nucleotide sequence: TGCGCCAGCAGCCAAGGGCTAGCCTCGCAGAATACGCAGTATTTT. Amino acid sequence: CASSQGLASQNTQYF.

This clonotype was observed a few times. The chain uses TRBV13 and TRBJ1-4; D perhaps matches TRBD1 (5 bases). The CDR3 consists of 14 residues. V was clipped by 5 bases and J by 4 bases, with 11 bases between them. Germline V lookup: CDR1 PRHDT, CDR2 FYEKMQ (reference sequence). The DNA for the CDR3 is TGTGCCAGCAGCGTGGGACTGAATAATGAAAAACTGTTTTTT. It translates to CASSVGLNNEKLFF.

This clonotype was seen a handful of times. V usage is TRBV20-1 and J usage is TRBJ1-2, with D possibly being TRBD1 (5 bases). This CDR3 contains 14 residues. Germline CDR1 and CDR2: DFQATT and SNEGSKA (reference sequence). The ends were cut back, 5 bases at V and 7 bases at J, with 20 bases in the middle. The CDR3 DNA follows: TGCAGTGCTCTAGGGGTCAGTGCAGAGCTTGGCTACACCTTC. Its protein is CSALGVSAELGYTF.

This chain uses TRBV27 with TRBJ2-5, with a tentative D call TRBD2 (7 bases). The DNA end lines up better with TRBJ2-7; the J call may be wrong. Germline CDR1 MNHEY, CDR2 SMNVEV (reference sequence). The CDR3 consists of 14 residues. The CDR3 sequence is CASSLFGGRYEQYF. Here the CDR3 DNA reads TGTGCCAGCAGTTTATTCGGGGGGCGGTACGAGCAGTACTTC.